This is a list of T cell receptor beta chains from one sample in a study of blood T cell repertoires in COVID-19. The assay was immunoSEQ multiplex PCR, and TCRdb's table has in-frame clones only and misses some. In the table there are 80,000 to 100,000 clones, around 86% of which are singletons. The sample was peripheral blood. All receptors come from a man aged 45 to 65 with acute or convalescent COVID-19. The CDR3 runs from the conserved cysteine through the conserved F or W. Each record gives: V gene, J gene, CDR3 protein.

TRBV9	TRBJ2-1	CASSPGVPQYNEQFF
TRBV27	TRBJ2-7	CASSFGYEQYF
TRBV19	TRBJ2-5	CASRDTTSGTPETQYF
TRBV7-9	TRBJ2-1	CASSPGLAASSYNEQFF
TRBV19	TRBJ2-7	CASSTSGRGGGYEQYF
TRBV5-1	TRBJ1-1	CASSRKTGGGTEAFF
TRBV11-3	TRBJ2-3	CASSDLAGSADTQYF
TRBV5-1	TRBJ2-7	CASSGRLAGVNEQYF
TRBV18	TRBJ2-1	CASSELAASSYNEQFF
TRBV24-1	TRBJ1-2	CATSDWAYGYTF
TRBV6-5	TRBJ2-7	CATSLDSPEQYF
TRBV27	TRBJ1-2	CASSPGTAQRYGYTF
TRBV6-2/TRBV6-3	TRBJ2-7	CASSYSLAGGAYEQYF
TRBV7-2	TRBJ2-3	CASSLGAGGPGTQYF
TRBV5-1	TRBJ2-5	CASSTGLAGLQETQYF
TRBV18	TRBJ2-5	CASSGQTQETQYF
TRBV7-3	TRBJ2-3	CASSFGQGGTDTQYF
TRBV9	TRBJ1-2	CASSGDRGSIEGYTF
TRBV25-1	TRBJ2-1	CASSTGGFSYNEQFF
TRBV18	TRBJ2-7	CASSPGTGGYEQYF
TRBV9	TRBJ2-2	CASSERPGTAISNTGELFF
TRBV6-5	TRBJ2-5	CASSLYRGSSQETQYF
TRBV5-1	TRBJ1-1	CASSLATGFEAFF
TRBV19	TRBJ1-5	CASSIDGAGTGGNQPQHF
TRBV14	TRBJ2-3	CASSQLTSADTQYF
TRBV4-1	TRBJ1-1	CASSHSEGGPMNTEAFF
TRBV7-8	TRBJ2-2	CASSLAIGGNTGELFF
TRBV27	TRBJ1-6	CASSFSGTVNSPLHF
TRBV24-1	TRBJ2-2	CATSDGSGNTGELFF
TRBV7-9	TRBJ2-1	CASSPPGANEQFF
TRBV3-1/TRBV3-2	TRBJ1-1	CASRGAEEAFF
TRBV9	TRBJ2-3	CASSVLGTGNTDTQYF
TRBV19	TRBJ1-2	CASSIAQGARYGYTF
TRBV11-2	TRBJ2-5	CASSSGGGTQYF
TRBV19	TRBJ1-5	CASTPLDSSNQPQHF
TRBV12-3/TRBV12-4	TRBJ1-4	CASSFGFNEKLFF
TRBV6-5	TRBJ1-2	CASSGGFSYGYTF
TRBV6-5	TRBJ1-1	CASMLGGPNTEAFF
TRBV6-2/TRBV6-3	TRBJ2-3	CASSYPSGKVADTQYF
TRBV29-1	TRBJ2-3	CSVWRESDTQYF
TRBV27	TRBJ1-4	CASSFTTGFGTIDEKLFF
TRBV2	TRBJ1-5	CASSLGLNNQPQHF